Sequencing of this T cell receptor (beta chain) was carried out in a study of T cell repertoires in cytomegalovirus infection (dated by TCRdb to the late 2010s). Looking at the study overall: The HLA type of each donor mattered for the analysis, because public TCR beta signatures pointed to carriage of CMV infection along with the matching HLA type. The full study reports these points: In both this cohort and an independent roughly 350-donor cohort, the cumulative frequency of public TCR beta family members distinguished carriers of CMV infection plus the relevant HLA type. In the ex vivo response, HLA-C-restricted CMV-specific TCR beta clonotypes were dominant, and in two of eight donors the single most frequent clonotype came from this HLA-C-restricted group.

This clonotype came up many times. There is no known antigen for this receptor. No base quality values were provided; no much bigger clone lies one nucleotide off. The V and J ends are trimmed by 4 bases and 5 bases, leaving 13 bases between them. The germline V gene (reference sequence) supplies CDR1 SGHNT and CDR2 YYREEE. The CDR3 starts with the cysteine, ends with the phenylalanine, and has 13 residues. This entry keeps only the CDR3 DNA: 39 bases, framed from base 1. Data came from an Illumina HiSeq 1500. TCRdb applied fastp at Q25 and MiXCR to the public reads, then kept only in-frame beta chains. Entries that share a CDR3 protein sequence are merged under the most common genes and DNA. The sample yields 400,000 to 550,000 distinct CDR3 sequences; approximately 11% were counted once. The ten largest account for roughly 10% of the sample.

The source is a human donor in good health (CMV status not recorded). Some clones in this sample may be carry-over from other donors' samples. The sequenced material came from PBMCs. The chain is made from TRBV5-4 and TRBJ2-7, with the identity of the D gene unclear. The DNA sequence is TGTGCCAGCAGCAGCCCTCTCGAGAACGAGCAGTACTTC. This codes for CASSSPLENEQYF.